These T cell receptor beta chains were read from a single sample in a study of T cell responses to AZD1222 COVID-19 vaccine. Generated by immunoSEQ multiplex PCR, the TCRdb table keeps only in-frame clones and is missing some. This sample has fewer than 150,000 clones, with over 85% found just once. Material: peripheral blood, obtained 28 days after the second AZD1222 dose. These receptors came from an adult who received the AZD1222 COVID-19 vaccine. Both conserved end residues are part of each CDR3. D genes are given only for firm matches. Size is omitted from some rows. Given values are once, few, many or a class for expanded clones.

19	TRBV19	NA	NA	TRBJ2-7	TGTGCCAGTAGTGGAGGGATGGGGCGTCCGTCGATGAGCTCCTACGAGCAGTACTTC	CASSGGMGRPSMSSYEQYF
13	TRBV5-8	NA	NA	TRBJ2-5	TGTGCCAGCAGCTTGTTTTCCGCAGAGACCCAGTACTTC	CASSLFSAETQYF
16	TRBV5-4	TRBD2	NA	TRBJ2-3	TGTGCCAGCAGCTTGATAGCGGCCTCGGGGGGGGATACGCAGTATTTT	CASSLIAASGGDTQYF
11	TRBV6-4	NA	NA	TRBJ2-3	TGTGCCAGCAGTGACTCGATTACGCAGTATTTT	CASSDSITQYF
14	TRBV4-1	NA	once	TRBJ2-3	TGCGCCAGCAGCCAATTACTGAACACAGATACGCAGTATTTT	CASSQLLNTDTQYF
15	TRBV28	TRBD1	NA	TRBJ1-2	TGTGCCAGCCTGTCCTCCAGGGGGCCCCCCCGGGGCTACACCTTC	CASLSSRGPPRGYTF
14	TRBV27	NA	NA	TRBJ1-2	TGTGCCAGCAGTTCATTGGACGGAAACTATGGCTACACCTTC	CASSSLDGNYGYTF
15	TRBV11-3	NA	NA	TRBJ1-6	TGTGCCAGCAGCTTGTCCGCAGGGGAAAATTCACCCCTCCACTTT	CASSLSAGENSPLHF
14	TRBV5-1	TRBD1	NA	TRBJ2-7	TGCGCCAGCAGCTTTGGGACAGGGGCCTACGAGCAGTACTTC	CASSFGTGAYEQYF
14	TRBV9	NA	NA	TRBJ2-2	TGTGCCAGCAGCGTAGGGGGTGTTCCCGGGGAGCTGTTTTTT	CASSVGGVPGELFF
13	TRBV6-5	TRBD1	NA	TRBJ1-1	TGTGCCAGCAGCAATCCAGGGGGGGGGAGAGCTTTCTTT	CASSNPGGGRAFF
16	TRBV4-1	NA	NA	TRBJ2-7	TGCGCCAGCAGCCAAGATCTGGGGGTGGTGTCCTACGAGCAGTACTTC	CASSQDLGVVSYEQYF
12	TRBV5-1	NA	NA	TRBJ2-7	TGCGCCAGCAGCTTGGGAACCTACGAGCAGTACTTC	CASSLGTYEQYF
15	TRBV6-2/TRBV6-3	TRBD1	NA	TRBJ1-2	TGTGCCAGCAGACCTGGGACAGGGGGCTTCTATGGCTACACCTTC	CASRPGTGGFYGYTF
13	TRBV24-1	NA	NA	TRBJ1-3	TGTGCCACCAGGGGACACGCAGGAAACACCATATATTTT	CATRGHAGNTIYF
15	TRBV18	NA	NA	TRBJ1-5	TGTGCCAGCTCACTCAGCAGTTTCAGCAATCAGCCCCAGCATTTT	CASSLSSFSNQPQHF
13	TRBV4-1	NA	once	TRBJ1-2	TGCGCCAGCAGCCAAGATCGAGTAGGAGGCTACACCTTC	CASSQDRVGGYTF
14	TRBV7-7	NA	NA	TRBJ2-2	TGTGCTAGCAGCTTAGGGCGGTTCACCGGGGAGCTGTTTTTT	CASSLGRFTGELFF
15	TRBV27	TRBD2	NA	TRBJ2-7	TGTGCCAGCAGTTCCCCGGGTGCGGGGGACTACGAGCAGTACTTC	CASSSPGAGDYEQYF
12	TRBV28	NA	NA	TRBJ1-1	TGTGCCAGTTCAGAGGATGGGACTGAAGCTTTCTTT	CASSEDGTEAFF
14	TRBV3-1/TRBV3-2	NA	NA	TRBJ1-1	TGTGCCAGCAGCCAGGCAGGGTTGAACACTGAAGCTTTCTTT	CASSQAGLNTEAFF
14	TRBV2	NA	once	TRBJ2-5	TGTGCCAGCAGTGTAGCTATTTATGTGGAGACCCAGTACTTC	CASSVAIYVETQYF
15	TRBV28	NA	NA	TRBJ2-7	TGTGCCAGCAGCCGCCCCGGACAGACGATCTACGAGCAGTACTTC	CASSRPGQTIYEQYF
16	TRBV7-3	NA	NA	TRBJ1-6	TGTGCCAGCAGCTTAATGGGCAGCTCCTATAATTCACCCCTCCACTTT	CASSLMGSSYNSPLHF
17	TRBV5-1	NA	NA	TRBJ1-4	TGCGCCAGCAGCTTGTTTCAGGGGCCGAATTTAAATGAAAAACTGTTTTTT	CASSLFQGPNLNEKLFF
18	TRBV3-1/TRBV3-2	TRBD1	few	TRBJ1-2	TGTGCCAGCAGCCAAGATCGTCAGGGGGCACTATTTAACTATGGCTACACCTTC	CASSQDRQGALFNYGYTF
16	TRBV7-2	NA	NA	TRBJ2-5	TGTGCCAGCAGCTTAGCTCGTCCTCAGGGCCAAGAGACCCAGTACTTC	CASSLARPQGQETQYF
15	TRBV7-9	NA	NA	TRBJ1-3	TGTGCCACCAGGGCCCAGGGTGAATCTGGAAACACCATATATTTT	CATRAQGESGNTIYF
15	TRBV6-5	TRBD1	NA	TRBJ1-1	TGTGCCAGCAGTTACTCTGGACAGGGTGCCACTGAAGCTTTCTTT	CASSYSGQGATEAFF
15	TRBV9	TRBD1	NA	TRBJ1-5	TGTGCCAGCAGCGTTGGGACAGGGTTGGGTCAGCCCCAGCATTTT	CASSVGTGLGQPQHF
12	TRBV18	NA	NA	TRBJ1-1	TGTGCCAGCTCATCAATGAACACTGAAGCTTTCTTT	CASSSMNTEAFF
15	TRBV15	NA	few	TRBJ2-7	TGTGCCACCAGCAGAGGTGGGTCGCAGGGGGGCGAGCAGTACTTC	CATSRGGSQGGEQYF
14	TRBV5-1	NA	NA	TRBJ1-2	TGCGCCAGCAGCTTAACGTCGGGGGGCCATGGCTACACCTTC	CASSLTSGGHGYTF
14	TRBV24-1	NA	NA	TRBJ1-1	TGTGCCACCAGTCTGGGTAAAGCGAGCGCTGAAGCTTTCTTT	CATSLGKASAEAFF
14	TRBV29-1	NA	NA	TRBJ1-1	TGCAGCGCAGGCCCCAGTGAAGGAGGGGGTGAAGCTTTCTTT	CSAGPSEGGGEAFF
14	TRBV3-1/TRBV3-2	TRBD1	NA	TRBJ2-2	TGTGCCAGCAGCCAACCCACAGGGGCCGGGGAGCTGTTTTTT	CASSQPTGAGELFF
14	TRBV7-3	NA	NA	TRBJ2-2	TGTGCCAGCAGCTATACCACGAACACCGGGGAGCTGTTTTTT	CASSYTTNTGELFF
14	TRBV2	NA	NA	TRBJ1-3	TGTGCCAGCAGTTCCCAGGGGAGTGGAAACACCATATATTTT	CASSSQGSGNTIYF